A selection of T cell receptor beta chains follows, all from one sample in a study of blood T cell repertoires in COVID-19. Method: immunoSEQ multiplex PCR; TCRdb's copy keeps in-frame clones and lacks some. Among 30,000 to 35,000 clones listed, 75% were seen once. The sample consisted of peripheral blood. The source of these receptors is an elderly man with active or convalescent COVID-19. The CDR3 runs from the conserved cysteine through the conserved F or W. A D gene is named only where the DNA matches it firmly. Clone size appears in some rows only: once, few, many, or a class for an expanded clone.

14 | TRBJ1-3 | TRBV7-9 | . | . | TGTGCCAGCAGCGAACAGGGCTCTGGAAACACCATATATTTT | CASSEQGSGNTIYF
15 | TRBJ2-2 | TRBV3-1/TRBV3-2 | . | . | TGTGCCAGCAGCTCTCGGGGGTCGGGGAACGGGGAGCTGTTTTTT | CASSSRGSGNGELFF
18 | TRBJ2-3 | TRBV9 | . | . | TGTGCCAGCAGCCCCCGTAGGCGGCAGCTGCAGAACACAGATACGCAGTATTTT | CASSPRRRQLQNTDTQYF
15 | TRBJ2-3 | TRBV10-2 | TRBD1 | once | TGCGCCAGCAGTGAGTGGGACAGGGAGACAGATACGCAGTATTTT | CASSEWDRETDTQYF
13 | TRBJ1-2 | TRBV28 | TRBD1 | few | TGTGCCAGCAGGGGAACAGGGGTGCCTGGCTACACCTTC | CASRGTGVPGYTF
12 | TRBJ2-1 | TRBV19 | TRBD2 | once | TGTGCCAGTAGGGGACTAGCAGGTGAGCAGTTCTTC | CASRGLAGEQFF
16 | TRBJ1-2 | TRBV4-3 | . | once | TGCGCCAGCAGCCAAGAAAGGTCAAGGGGGTACTATGGCTACACCTTC | CASSQERSRGYYGYTF
17 | TRBJ2-5 | TRBV24-1 | TRBD2 | . | TGTGCCACCAGTGACCATGGGACTAGCGGGAGTGGAGAGACCCAGTACTTC | CATSDHGTSGSGETQYF
12 | TRBJ2-1 | TRBV6-4 | . | . | TGTGCCAGCAGTGGTAGCGGCCCCGAGCAGTTCTTC | CASSGSGPEQFF
14 | TRBJ1-5 | TRBV10-2 | TRBD1 | . | TGCGCCAGCAGTCGGGACAGGGAGTATCAGCCCCAGCATTTT | CASSRDREYQPQHF
18 | TRBJ2-4 | TRBV14 | . | . | TGTGCCAGCAGCCCCCCGATAGAGGCAGGGCTGTCGAAAAACATTCAGTACTTC | CASSPPIEAGLSKNIQYF
13 | TRBJ2-7 | TRBV5-8 | . | . | TGTGCCAGCAGCCCCAGGGGCTCCTACGAGCAGTACTTC | CASSPRGSYEQYF
15 | TRBJ1-6 | TRBV28 | . | few | TGTGCCAGCAGTGAGACAGAGCTCGATAATTCACCCCTCCACTTT | CASSETELDNSPLHF
15 | TRBJ2-7 | TRBV19 | TRBD2 | . | TGTGCCAGTAGTAAGAGGACTAGCGGGAAAGGGGAGCAGTACTTC | CASSKRTSGKGEQYF
13 | TRBJ2-7 | TRBV3-1/TRBV3-2 | . | . | TGTGCCAGCAGCCAAGCCGAACTAGCTGGGCAGTACTTC | CASSQAELAGQYF
15 | TRBJ2-7 | TRBV30 | TRBD1 | . | TGTGCCTGGAGGATAGCCGGGACAGGGGGTAGCGAGCAGTACTTC | CAWRIAGTGGSEQYF
16 | TRBJ2-3 | TRBV7-9 | TRBD2 | . | TGTGCCAGCAGCTTAGCGTTTGGTAGCGGGAAGCATACGCAGTATTTT | CASSLAFGSGKHTQYF
18 | TRBJ2-7 | TRBV6-1 | TRBD1 | . | TGTGCCAGCAGTGAAAGGGGGGACAGGGGAATTCGGATCTACGAGCAGTACTTC | CASSERGDRGIRIYEQYF
12 | TRBJ1-1 | TRBV7-8 | . | once | TGTGCCAGCAGCTTATCGTATGGGCAAGCTTTCTTT | CASSLSYGQAFF
13 | TRBJ2-3 | TRBV2 | . | . | TGTGCCAGCACGGCGGAGAGCACAGATACGCAGTATTTT | CASTAESTDTQYF
15 | TRBJ2-1 | TRBV19 | . | . | TGTGCCAGTAGTAACCAAGGGAGCTCCTACAATGAGCAGTTCTTC | CASSNQGSSYNEQFF
13 | TRBJ2-7 | TRBV11-3 | TRBD1 | . | TGTGCCAGCAGCAGGGACAGGGCTAGCGAGCAGTACTTC | CASSRDRASEQYF
12 | TRBJ1-2 | TRBV30 | . | . | TGTGCCTGGAGGGGGGGGAACTATGGCTACACCTTC | CAWRGGNYGYTF
16 | TRBJ2-7 | TRBV14 | TRBD2 | . | TGTGCCAGCAGCCCGCAGGGGACTAGCGGGAGTTACGAGCAGTACTTC | CASSPQGTSGSYEQYF
14 | TRBJ2-5 | TRBV2 | . | . | TGTGCCAGCAGTGAAGCCGCGTACCAAGAGACCCAGTACTTC | CASSEAAYQETQYF
13 | TRBJ1-1 | TRBV7-6 | TRBD1 | . | TGTGCCAGCAGCCCCCCTGGGACAGAAGAAGCTTTCTTT | CASSPPGTEEAFF